This T cell receptor beta chain appears in the sequencing data of a study of blood T cell repertoires in COVID-19. The data were produced by immunoSEQ multiplex PCR, yet TCRdb's version contains in-frame clones alone and is incomplete. The repertoire consists of more than 150,000 clones, with roughly 80% occurring once and the leading ten covering around 5.2%. Germline V gene lookup returns CDR1 GTSNPN and CDR2 SVGIG (reference sequence). V lost 2 bases and J lost 6, with 13 bases in between. The CDR3 extends over 14 amino acids. The V call is TRBV30, the J call TRBJ2-2, with D possibly matching TRBD1 (5 bases). This TCR was recovered from a woman aged 30 to 39 with acute or convalescent COVID-19. Sequences were obtained from peripheral blood. The CDR3 loop reads CAWSRQGTPGELFF. The CDR3 DNA follows: TGTGCCTGGAGTCGGCAGGGTACCCCCGGGGAGCTGTTTTTT.